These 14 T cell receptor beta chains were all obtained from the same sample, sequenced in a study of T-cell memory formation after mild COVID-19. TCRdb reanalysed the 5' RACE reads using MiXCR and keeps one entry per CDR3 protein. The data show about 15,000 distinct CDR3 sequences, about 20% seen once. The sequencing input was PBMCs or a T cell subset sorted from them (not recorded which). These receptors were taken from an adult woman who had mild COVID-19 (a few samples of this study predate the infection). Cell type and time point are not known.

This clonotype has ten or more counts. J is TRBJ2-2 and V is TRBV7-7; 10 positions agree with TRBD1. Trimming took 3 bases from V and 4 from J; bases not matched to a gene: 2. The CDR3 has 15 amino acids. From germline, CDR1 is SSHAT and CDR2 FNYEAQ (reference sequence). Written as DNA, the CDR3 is TGTGCCAGCAGCTTGGGGACAGGGGCCACCGGGGAGCTGTTTTTT. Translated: CASSLGTGATGELFF.

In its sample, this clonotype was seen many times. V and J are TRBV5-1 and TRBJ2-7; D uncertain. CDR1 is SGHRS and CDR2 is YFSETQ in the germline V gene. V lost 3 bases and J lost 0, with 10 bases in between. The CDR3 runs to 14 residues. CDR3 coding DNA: TGCGCCAGCAGCTCTGACACTTTCTCCTACGAGCAGTACTTC. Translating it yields CASSSDTFSYEQYF. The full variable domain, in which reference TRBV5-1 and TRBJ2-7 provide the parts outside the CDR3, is KAGVTQTPRYLIKTRGQQVTLSCSPISGHRSVSWYQQTPGQGLQFLFEYFSETQRNKGNFPGRFSGRQFSNSRSEMNVSTLELGDSALYLCASSSDTFSYEQYFGPGTRLTVT.

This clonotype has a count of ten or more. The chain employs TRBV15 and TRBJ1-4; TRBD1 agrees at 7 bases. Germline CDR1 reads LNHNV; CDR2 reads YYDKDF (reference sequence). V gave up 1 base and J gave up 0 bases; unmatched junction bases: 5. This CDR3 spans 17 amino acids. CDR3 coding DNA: TGTGCCACCAGCAGAGGAAGGGGGCTCCCAACTAATGAAAAACTGTTTTTT. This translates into CATSRGRGLPTNEKLFF.

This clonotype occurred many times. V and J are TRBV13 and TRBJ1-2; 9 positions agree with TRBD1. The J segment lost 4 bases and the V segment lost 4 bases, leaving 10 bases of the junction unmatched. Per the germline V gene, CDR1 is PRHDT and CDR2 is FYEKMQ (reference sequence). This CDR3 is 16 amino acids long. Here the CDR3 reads CASSSYVQGAPYGYTF. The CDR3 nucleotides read TGTGCCAGCAGCTCTTACGTACAGGGGGCCCCCTATGGCTACACCTTC.

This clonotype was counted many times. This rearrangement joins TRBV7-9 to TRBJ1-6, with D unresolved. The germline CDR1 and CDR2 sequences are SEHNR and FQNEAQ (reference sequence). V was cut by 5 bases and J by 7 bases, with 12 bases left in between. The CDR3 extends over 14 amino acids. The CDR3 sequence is CASSPWTVNSPLHF. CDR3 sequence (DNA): TGTGCCAGCAGCCCCTGGACGGTGAATTCACCCCTCCACTTT.

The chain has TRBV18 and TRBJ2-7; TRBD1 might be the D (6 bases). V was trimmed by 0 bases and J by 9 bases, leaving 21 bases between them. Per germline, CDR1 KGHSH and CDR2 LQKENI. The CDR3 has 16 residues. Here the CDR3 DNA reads TGTGCCAGCTCACCACCAGGGACACCGATTACGAGTGGGCAGTACTTC. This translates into CASSPPGTPITSGQYF.

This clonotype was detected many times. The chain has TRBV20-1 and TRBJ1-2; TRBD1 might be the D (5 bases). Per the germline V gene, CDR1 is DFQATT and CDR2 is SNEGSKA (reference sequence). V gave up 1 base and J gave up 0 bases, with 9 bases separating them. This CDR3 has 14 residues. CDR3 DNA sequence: TGCAGTGCTAGAGTACAGGATACTAACTATGGCTACACCTTC. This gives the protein CSARVQDTNYGYTF.

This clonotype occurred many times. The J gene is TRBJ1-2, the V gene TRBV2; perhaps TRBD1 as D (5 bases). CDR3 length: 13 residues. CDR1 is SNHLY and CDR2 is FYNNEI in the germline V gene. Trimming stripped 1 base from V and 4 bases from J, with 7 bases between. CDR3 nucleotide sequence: TGTGCCAGCAGTGAAGACAGGTCCTATGGCTACACCTTC. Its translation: CASSEDRSYGYTF.

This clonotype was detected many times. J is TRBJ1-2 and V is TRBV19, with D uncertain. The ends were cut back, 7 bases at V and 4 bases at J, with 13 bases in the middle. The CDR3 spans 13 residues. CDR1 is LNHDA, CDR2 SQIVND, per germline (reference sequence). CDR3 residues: CASTHSPGYGYTF. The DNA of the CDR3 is TGTGCCAGTACCCATTCCCCGGGCTATGGCTACACCTTC. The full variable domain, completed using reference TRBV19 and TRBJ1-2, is DGGITQSPKYLFRKEGQNVTLSCEQNLNHDAMYWYRQDPGQGLRLIYYSQIVNDFQKGDIAEGYSVSREKKESFPLTVTSAQKNPTAFYLCASTHSPGYGYTFGSGTRLTVV.

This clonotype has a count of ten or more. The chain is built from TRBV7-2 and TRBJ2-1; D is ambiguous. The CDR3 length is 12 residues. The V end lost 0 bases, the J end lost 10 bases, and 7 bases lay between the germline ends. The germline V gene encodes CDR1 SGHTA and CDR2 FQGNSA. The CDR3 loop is CASSLAGREQFF. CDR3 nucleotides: TGTGCCAGCAGCTTAGCAGGGCGGGAGCAGTTCTTC. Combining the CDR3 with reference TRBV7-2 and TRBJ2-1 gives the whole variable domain GAGVSQSPSNKVTEKGKDVELRCDPISGHTALYWYRQSLGQGLEFLIYFQGNSAPDKSGLPSDRFSAERTGGSVSTLTIQRTQQEDSAVYLCASSLAGREQFFGPGTRLTVL.

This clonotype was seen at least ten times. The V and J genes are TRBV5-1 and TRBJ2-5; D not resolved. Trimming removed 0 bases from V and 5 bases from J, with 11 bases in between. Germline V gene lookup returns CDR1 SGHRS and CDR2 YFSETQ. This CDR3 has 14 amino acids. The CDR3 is CASSLEVNLETQYF. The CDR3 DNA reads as TGCGCCAGCAGCTTGGAGGTGAATCTGGAGACCCAGTACTTC.

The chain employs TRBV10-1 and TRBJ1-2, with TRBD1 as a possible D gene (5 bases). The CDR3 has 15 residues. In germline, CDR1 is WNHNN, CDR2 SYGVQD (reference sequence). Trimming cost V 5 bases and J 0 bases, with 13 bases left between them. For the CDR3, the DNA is TGCGCCAGCAGTATCCCATGGGGGGCTAACTATGGCTACACCTTC. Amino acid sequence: CASSIPWGANYGYTF.

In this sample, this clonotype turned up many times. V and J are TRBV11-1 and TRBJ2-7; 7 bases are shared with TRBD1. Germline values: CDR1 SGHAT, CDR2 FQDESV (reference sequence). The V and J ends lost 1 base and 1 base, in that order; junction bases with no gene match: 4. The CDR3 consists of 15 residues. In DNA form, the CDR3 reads TGTGCCAGCAGCTTAGGTAGGGGGCGATCCTACGAGCAGTACTTC. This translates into CASSLGRGRSYEQYF.

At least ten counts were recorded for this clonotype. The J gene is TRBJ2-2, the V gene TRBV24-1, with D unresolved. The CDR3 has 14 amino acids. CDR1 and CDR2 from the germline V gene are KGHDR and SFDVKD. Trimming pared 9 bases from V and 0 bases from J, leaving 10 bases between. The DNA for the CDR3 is TGTGCCACCTCGGCAGTCTCGAACACCGGGGAGCTGTTTTTT. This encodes CATSAVSNTGELFF.